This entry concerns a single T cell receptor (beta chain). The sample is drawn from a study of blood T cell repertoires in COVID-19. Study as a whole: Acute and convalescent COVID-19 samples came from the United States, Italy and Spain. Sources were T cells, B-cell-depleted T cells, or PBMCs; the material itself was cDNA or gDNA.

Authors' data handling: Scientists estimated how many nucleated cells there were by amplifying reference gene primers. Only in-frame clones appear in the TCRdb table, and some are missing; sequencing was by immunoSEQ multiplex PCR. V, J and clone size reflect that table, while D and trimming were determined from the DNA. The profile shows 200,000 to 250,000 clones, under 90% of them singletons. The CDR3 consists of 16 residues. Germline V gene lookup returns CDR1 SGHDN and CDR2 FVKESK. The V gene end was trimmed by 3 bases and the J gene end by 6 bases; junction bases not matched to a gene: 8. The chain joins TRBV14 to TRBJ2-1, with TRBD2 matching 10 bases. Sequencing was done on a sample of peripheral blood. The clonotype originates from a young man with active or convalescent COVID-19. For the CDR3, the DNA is TGTGCCAGCAGCCATCCCGCCGGGACTAGCGTCAATGAGCAGTTCTTC. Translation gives CASSHPAGTSVNEQFF.